This T cell receptor beta chain was identified in a study of blood T cell repertoires in COVID-19. Across the study: Sites in the United States, Italy and Spain provided acute and convalescent COVID-19 samples. T cells, B-cell-depleted T cells, or PBMCs provided the cDNA or gDNA that served as material.

Deletions cut 5 bases from V and 10 bases from J, with 14 bases between. The length of the CDR3 is 12 residues. Profiled with immunoSEQ multiplex PCR; TCRdb holds only in-frame clones, not every one. The sample has about 100,000 clones, approximately 89% seen once; the top ten hold about 1%. Sequencing used peripheral blood. The genes are TRBV12-3 or TRBV12-4 and TRBJ1-1, with no clear D. The source of this sequence is a man between 60 and 75 years old with acute or convalescent COVID-19. CDR3 loop: CASSVTGAGAFF. In DNA form, the CDR3 reads TGTGCCAGCAGTGTGACGGGAGCCGGAGCTTTCTTT.